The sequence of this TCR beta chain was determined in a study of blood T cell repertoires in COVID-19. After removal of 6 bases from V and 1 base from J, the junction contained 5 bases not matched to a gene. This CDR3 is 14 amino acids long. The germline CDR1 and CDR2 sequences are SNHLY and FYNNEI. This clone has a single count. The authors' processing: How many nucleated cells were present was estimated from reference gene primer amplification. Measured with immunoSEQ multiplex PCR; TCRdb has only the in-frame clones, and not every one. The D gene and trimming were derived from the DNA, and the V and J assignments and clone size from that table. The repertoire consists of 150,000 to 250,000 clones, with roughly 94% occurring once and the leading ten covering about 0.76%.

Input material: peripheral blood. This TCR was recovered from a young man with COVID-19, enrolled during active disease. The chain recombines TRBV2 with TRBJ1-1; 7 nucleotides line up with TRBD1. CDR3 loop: CASSEQGPNTEAFF. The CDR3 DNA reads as TGTGCCAGCAGCGAACAGGGGCCGAACACTGAAGCTTTCTTT.